The 13 T cell receptor beta chains listed next were all sequenced from one sample in a study of cytomegalovirus exposure and HLA in healthy donors. Both 60 Vbeta primers and 13 Jbeta primers went into the PCR. Sequenced by immunoSEQ multiplex PCR; TCRdb stores in-frame clones only, minus some. In the table there are about 60,000 clones, about 76% of which are singletons. Input material: PBMCs. The receptors derive from a man aged 45-65 years in good health and CMV-seronegative.

There are a few counts of this clone. The V and J genes are TRBV2 and TRBJ2-1, with a possible D match to TRBD2 (6 bases). The CDR3 has 14 amino acids. Germline assignment: CDR1 SNHLY and CDR2 FYNNEI. Deletions cut 8 bases from V and 9 bases from J, with 20 bases between. CDR3 sequence reads: CASGRNGVGGEQFF. CDR3 DNA: TGTGCCAGCGGGAGGAACGGGGTGGGCGGTGAGCAGTTCTTC.

V and J are TRBV4-2 and TRBJ2-1, with 9 bases aligning to TRBD1. The CDR3 runs to 18 residues. Per the germline V gene, CDR1 is LGHNA and CDR2 is YNFKEQ. V was pared by 4 bases and J by 0 bases, with 10 bases of the junction left unmatched. CDR3 bases: TGTGCCAGCAGCCCACGCACAGGGGGCTGGGGCTCCTACAATGAGCAGTTCTTC. As protein: CASSPRTGGWGSYNEQFF.

This clone has only a few counts. V is TRBV5-1 and J is TRBJ1-2, with D unclear. The CDR3 sequence is 17 residues long. Germline CDR1 SGHRS, CDR2 YFSETQ. V lost 1 base to trimming and J lost 5 bases, with 21 bases between them. As DNA, the CDR3 is TGCGCCAGCAGCTTGCGGCCGGCAGGTCAACAATTTTATGGCTACACCTTC. Translated: CASSLRPAGQQFYGYTF.

The chain has TRBV29-1 and TRBJ2-7, with TRBD2 identical over 7 bases. With 5 bases clipped from V and 5 bases from J, the junction kept 12 bases outside the gene matches. Germline CDR1 SQVTM, CDR2 ANQGSEA. This CDR3 spans 14 amino acids. The CDR3 bases are TGCAGCGTTTGGGAGGGAAACGGGCCGAACGAGCAGTACTTC. As protein: CSVWEGNGPNEQYF.

The chain recombines TRBV18 with TRBJ2-4, with D possibly being TRBD1 (6 bases). Germline V gene lookup returns CDR1 KGHSH and CDR2 LQKENI. The CDR3 has 15 residues. V lost 2 bases and J 2 bases, leaving 10 bases between the germline ends. The chain's CDR3 is CASSPTGNPKNIQYF. CDR3 DNA: TGTGCCAGCTCACCAACAGGGAACCCCAAAAACATTCAGTACTTC.

This clone was detected once. The rearrangement links TRBV30 to TRBJ1-1, with D maybe TRBD1 (6 bases). Trimming took off 0 bases at V and 8 bases at J, with 19 bases between the two ends. CDR1 is GTSNPN and CDR2 is SVGIG in the germline V gene (reference sequence). The CDR3 sequence is 15 residues long. CDR3 in amino acids: CAWSVFRGAPGEAFF. In DNA form, the CDR3 reads TGTGCCTGGAGTGTATTCCGGGGGGCGCCAGGGGAAGCTTTCTTT.

The V and J genes are TRBV19 and TRBJ1-4, with 8 positions matching TRBD1. Germline lookup yields CDR1 LNHDA and CDR2 SQIVND (reference sequence). There are 15 residues in the CDR3. V was pared by 1 base and J by 5 bases, with 3 bases of the junction left unmatched. The CDR3 is CASSIGQGKNEKLFF. CDR3 coding DNA: TGTGCCAGTAGTATAGGACAGGGGAAGAATGAAAAACTGTTTTTT.

This clone was counted once. The V and J genes are TRBV7-2 and TRBJ1-2; 8 bases line up with TRBD1. The CDR3 spans 14 residues. Germline V gene sequence: CDR1 SGHTA, CDR2 FQGNSA. J lost 6 bases, V lost 5 bases, and 8 bases had no gene match. The CDR3 nucleotides are TGTGCCAGCAGCCCCCGGACAGGGAACCATGGCTACACCTTC. It codes for CASSPRTGNHGYTF.

The chain combines TRBV2 with TRBJ2-5, with D tentatively TRBD1 (5 bases). Between the trimmed V and J ends, which lost 4 bases and 5 bases, there was a span of 11 bases. The germline CDR1 and CDR2 sequences are SNHLY and FYNNEI. CDR3 size: 13 residues. CDR3 in amino acids: CASSGGRWETQYF. CDR3 nucleotides: TGTGCCAGCAGTGGGGGCAGGTGGGAGACCCAGTACTTC.

With regard to this clone: The sample contains more than one DNA sequence encoding this CDR3. The V and J genes are TRBV9 and TRBJ2-7; D uncertain. V lost 0 bases to trimming and J lost 0 bases, with 10 bases between them. The CDR3 extends over 15 amino acids. CDR1 and CDR2 from the germline V gene are SGDLS and YYNGEE. The CDR3, as DNA: TGTGCCAGCAGCGTAGGCACAGCCAGCTCCTACGAGCAGTACTTC. Translating it yields CASSVGTASSYEQYF.

The V gene is TRBV5-4, the J gene TRBJ2-7, with TRBD2 matching 16 bases. This CDR3 contains 16 residues. Per germline, CDR1 SGHNT and CDR2 YYREEE (reference sequence). V dropped 4 bases and J dropped 2; count of bases not matched to a gene: 3. The CDR3 DNA follows: TGTGCCAGCAGCCCGGGACTAGCGGGGGGGCCCTACGAGCAGTACTTC. This sequence encodes CASSPGLAGGPYEQYF.

The chain uses TRBV11-2 and TRBJ2-3, with 11 bases lining up with TRBD2. Trimming took 5 bases from V and 2 from J; bases not matched to a gene: 6. Looked up from germline, CDR1 is SGHAT and CDR2 is FQNNGV. The CDR3 extends over 16 amino acids. As DNA, the CDR3 is TGTGCCAGCAGCCAACCACTAGCGGGGGCCACAGATACGCAGTATTTT. Its translation: CASSQPLAGATDTQYF.

The chain has TRBV5-1 and TRBJ2-5, with unresolved D. This CDR3 has 15 residues. Germline-derived CDR1 and CDR2 are SGHRS and YFSETQ. V was cut by 4 bases and J by 4 bases, with 17 bases left in between. CDR3 DNA sequence: TGCGCCAGCAGCCTTTTATTAAACAACCCAGAGACCCAGTACTTC. This translates into CASSLLLNNPETQYF.